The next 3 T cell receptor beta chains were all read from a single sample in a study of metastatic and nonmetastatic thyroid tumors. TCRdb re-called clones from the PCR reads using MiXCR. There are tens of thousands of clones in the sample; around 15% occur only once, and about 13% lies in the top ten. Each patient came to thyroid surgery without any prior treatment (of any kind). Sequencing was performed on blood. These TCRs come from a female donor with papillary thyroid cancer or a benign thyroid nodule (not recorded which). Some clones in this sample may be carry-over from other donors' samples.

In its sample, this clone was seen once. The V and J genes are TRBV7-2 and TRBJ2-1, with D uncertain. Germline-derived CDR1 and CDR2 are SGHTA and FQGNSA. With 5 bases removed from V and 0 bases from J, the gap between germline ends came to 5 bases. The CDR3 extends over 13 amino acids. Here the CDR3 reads CASSLSSYNEQFF. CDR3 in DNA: TGTGCCAGCAGCCTAAGCTCCTACAATGAGCAGTTCTTC.

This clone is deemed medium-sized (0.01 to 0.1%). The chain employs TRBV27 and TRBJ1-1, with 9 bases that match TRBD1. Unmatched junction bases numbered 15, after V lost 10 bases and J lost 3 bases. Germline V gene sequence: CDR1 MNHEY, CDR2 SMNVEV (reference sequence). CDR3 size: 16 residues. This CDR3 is CATHKRTGGRDTEAFF. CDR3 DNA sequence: TGTGCCACTCACAAGCGTACAGGGGGCAGAGACACTGAAGCTTTCTTT.

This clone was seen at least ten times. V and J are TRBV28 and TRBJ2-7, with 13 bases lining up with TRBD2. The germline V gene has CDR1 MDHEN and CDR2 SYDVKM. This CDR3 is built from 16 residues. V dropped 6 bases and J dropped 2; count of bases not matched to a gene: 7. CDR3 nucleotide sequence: TGTGCCAGCAGCCCCCTCACTAGCGGGAGGGCCTACGAGCAGTACTTC. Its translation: CASSPLTSGRAYEQYF.